These 2 T cell receptor beta chains originate from one sample sequenced in a study of T cells expressing NK-cell markers (dated by TCRdb to 2018 to 2020). The library was made by 5' RACE. Sequencing relied on an Illumina HiSeq 2000. After TCRdb reprocessed the reads, each CDR3 protein sequence was kept as one row, without DNA. This sample's table contains a few hundred thousand distinct CDR3 sequences. Together, the top ten hold approximately 0.41% of the sample. The sample taken for sequencing was blood T cells: a sorted CD56 or NKG2C T cell subset, CD4+ or CD8+ T cells, or bulk PBMC T cells (not recorded which). The receptors were gathered from a man aged 18 to 29 in good health. Donor details come from another sample of the same person, matched by shared clones.

The chain couples TRBV20-1 to TRBJ2-1. Germline CDR1 reads DFQATT; CDR2 reads SNEGSKA (reference sequence). The CDR3 runs to 17 residues. The CDR3 region is CSARDPFGRNSYNEQFF.

The rearrangement uses TRBV4-1 and TRBJ2-1; TCRdb calls TRBD2, which cannot be checked without DNA. Germline-derived CDR1 and CDR2 are MGHRA and YSYEKL. The CDR3 extends over 16 amino acids. The CDR3 protein is CASSRLVGGDDNEQFF.